These T cell receptor beta chains were read from a single sample in a study of blood T cell repertoires in COVID-19. The table came from immunoSEQ multiplex PCR; TCRdb's copy has only in-frame clones and leaves some out. This repertoire shows 100,000 to 150,000 clones, about 90% found once; its top ten account for approximately 2%. What was sequenced was peripheral blood. The receptors stem from a man aged 45-65 years with COVID-19, enrolled during active disease. CDR3s include the opening cysteine and the closing phenylalanine or tryptophan. The order of the fields is V gene, J gene, D gene, CDR3 protein, CDR3 DNA. A D gene is named only where the DNA matches it firmly.

v_call: TRBV24-1; j_call: TRBJ2-7; d_call: -; cdr3_aa: CATSEISGKGADEQYF; cdr3_nt: TGTGCCACCAGTGAGATCTCAGGGAAAGGTGCGGACGAGCAGTACTTC
v_call: TRBV18; j_call: TRBJ2-5; d_call: -; cdr3_aa: CASSRVNQETQYF; cdr3_nt: TGTGCCAGCTCACGAGTGAATCAAGAGACCCAGTACTTC
v_call: TRBV7-9; j_call: TRBJ1-4; d_call: -; cdr3_aa: CASSEGRTEKLFF; cdr3_nt: TGTGCCAGCAGCGAGGGTCGAACGGAAAAACTGTTTTTT
v_call: TRBV2; j_call: TRBJ2-1; d_call: -; cdr3_aa: CASSEERNPYNKQFF; cdr3_nt: TGTGCCAGCAGTGAGGAGCGAAACCCCTACAATAAGCAGTTCTTC
v_call: TRBV28; j_call: TRBJ1-2; d_call: TRBD1; cdr3_aa: CASSSGQGAYGYTF; cdr3_nt: TGTGCCAGCAGTTCGGGACAGGGGGCCTATGGCTACACCTTC
v_call: TRBV24-1; j_call: TRBJ2-2; d_call: TRBD2; cdr3_aa: CATSDARTSGSTGELFF; cdr3_nt: TGTGCCACCAGTGACGCCCGGACTAGCGGGAGCACCGGGGAGCTGTTTTTT
v_call: TRBV11-3; j_call: TRBJ2-1; d_call: TRBD2; cdr3_aa: CASSLGTSDYNEQFF; cdr3_nt: TGTGCCAGCAGCTTAGGGACTAGCGACTACAATGAGCAGTTCTTC
v_call: TRBV28; j_call: TRBJ2-7; d_call: -; cdr3_aa: CASSGTGLLEQYF; cdr3_nt: TGTGCCAGCAGTGGTACAGGCCTCCTGGAGCAGTACTTC
v_call: TRBV3-1/TRBV3-2; j_call: TRBJ1-4; d_call: TRBD1; cdr3_aa: CASSQGKGTGRNEKLFF; cdr3_nt: TGTGCCAGCAGCCAAGGAAAAGGGACAGGACGTAATGAAAAACTGTTTTTT
v_call: TRBV11-2; j_call: TRBJ2-7; d_call: -; cdr3_aa: CASSLRSQGTYEQYF; cdr3_nt: TGTGCCAGCAGCCTTAGGTCCCAGGGGACCTACGAGCAGTACTTC
v_call: TRBV13; j_call: TRBJ2-2; d_call: TRBD2; cdr3_aa: CASSLGRETGELFF; cdr3_nt: TGTGCCAGCAGCTTGGGGCGGGAGACCGGGGAGCTGTTTTTT
v_call: TRBV10-3; j_call: TRBJ1-2; d_call: -; cdr3_aa: CATSRDTDGYTF; cdr3_nt: TGTGCCACCTCCCGGGACACTGATGGCTACACCTTC
v_call: TRBV27; j_call: TRBJ1-1; d_call: -; cdr3_aa: CASSLGLNTEAFF; cdr3_nt: TGTGCCAGCAGTCTCGGTCTCAACACTGAAGCTTTCTTT
v_call: TRBV7-9; j_call: TRBJ2-7; d_call: TRBD2; cdr3_aa: CASSPTSSGRYYEQYF; cdr3_nt: TGTGCCAGCAGCCCAACATCTAGCGGGAGGTATTACGAGCAGTACTTC